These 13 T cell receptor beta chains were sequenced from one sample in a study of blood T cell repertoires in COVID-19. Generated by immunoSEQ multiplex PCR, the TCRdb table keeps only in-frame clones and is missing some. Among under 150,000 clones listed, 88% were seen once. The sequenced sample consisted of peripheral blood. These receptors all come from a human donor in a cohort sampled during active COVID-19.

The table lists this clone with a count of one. CDR3 nucleotide sequence: TGCGCCAGCAGCTTGGTGGCGGGTGAACAGCCCCAGCATTTT. Amino acids: CASSLVAGEQPQHF. V usage is TRBV5-1 and J usage is TRBJ1-5, with D hard to call. V was clipped by 0 bases and J by 7 bases, with 11 bases between them. This CDR3 is built from 14 residues. Germline values: CDR1 SGHRS, CDR2 YFSETQ. The whole variable domain, remainder taken from reference TRBV5-1 and TRBJ1-5, is KAGVTQTPRYLIKTRGQQVTLSCSPISGHRSVSWYQQTPGQGLQFLFEYFSETQRNKGNFPGRFSGRQFSNSRSEMNVSTLELGDSALYLCASSLVAGEQPQHFGDGTRLSIL.

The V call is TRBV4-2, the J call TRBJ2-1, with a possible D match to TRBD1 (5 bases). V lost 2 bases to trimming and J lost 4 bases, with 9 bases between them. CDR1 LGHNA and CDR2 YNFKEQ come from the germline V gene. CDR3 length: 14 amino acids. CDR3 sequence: CASSQIGVYNEQFF. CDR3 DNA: TGTGCCAGCAGCCAAATAGGGGTGTACAATGAGCAGTTCTTC.

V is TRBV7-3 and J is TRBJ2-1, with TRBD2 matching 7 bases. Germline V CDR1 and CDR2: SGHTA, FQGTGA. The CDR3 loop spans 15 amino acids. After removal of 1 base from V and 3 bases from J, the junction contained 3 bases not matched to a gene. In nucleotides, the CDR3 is TGTGCCAGCAGCTTAAATGGCGGGGGCTACAATGAGCAGTTCTTC. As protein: CASSLNGGGYNEQFF. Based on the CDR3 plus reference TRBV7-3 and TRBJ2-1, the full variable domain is GAGVSQTPSNKVTEKGKYVELRCDPISGHTALYWYRQSLGQGPEFLIYFQGTGAADDSGLPNDRFFAVRPEGSVSTLKIQRTERGDSAVYLCASSLNGGGYNEQFFGPGTRLTVL.

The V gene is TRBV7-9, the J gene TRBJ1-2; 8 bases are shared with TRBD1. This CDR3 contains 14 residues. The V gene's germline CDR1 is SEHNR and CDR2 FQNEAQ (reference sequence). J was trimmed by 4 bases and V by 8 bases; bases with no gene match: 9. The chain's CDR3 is CASGLTGAPYGYTF. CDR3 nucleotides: TGTGCCAGCGGGTTGACAGGGGCACCCTATGGCTACACCTTC.

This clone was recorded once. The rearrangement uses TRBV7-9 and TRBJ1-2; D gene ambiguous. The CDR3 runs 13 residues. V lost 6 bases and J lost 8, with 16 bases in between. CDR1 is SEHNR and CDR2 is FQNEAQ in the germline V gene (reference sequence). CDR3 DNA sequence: TGTGCCAGCAGTCTCGATCTTATTCTAGGCTACACCTTC. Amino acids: CASSLDLILGYTF. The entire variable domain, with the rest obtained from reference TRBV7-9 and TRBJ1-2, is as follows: DTGVSQNPRHKITKRGQNVTFRCDPISEHNRLYWYRQTLGQGPEFLTYFQNEAQLEKSRLLSDRFSAERPKGSFSTLEIQRTEQGDSAMYLCASSLDLILGYTFGSGTRLTVV.

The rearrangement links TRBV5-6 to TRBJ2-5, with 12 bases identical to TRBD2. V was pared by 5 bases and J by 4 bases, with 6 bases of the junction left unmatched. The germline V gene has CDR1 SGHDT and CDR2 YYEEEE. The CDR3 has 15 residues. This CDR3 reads CASRSSGGALETQYF. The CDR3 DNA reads TGTGCCAGCAGATCTAGCGGGGGGGCGTTAGAGACCCAGTACTTC.

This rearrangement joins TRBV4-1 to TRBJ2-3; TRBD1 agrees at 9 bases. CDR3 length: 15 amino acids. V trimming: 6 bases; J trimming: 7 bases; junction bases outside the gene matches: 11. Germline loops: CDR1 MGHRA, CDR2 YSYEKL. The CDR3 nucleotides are TGCGCCAGCAGGTCTACAGGGGGCGAGCAGAATACGCAGTATTTT. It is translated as CASRSTGGEQNTQYF.

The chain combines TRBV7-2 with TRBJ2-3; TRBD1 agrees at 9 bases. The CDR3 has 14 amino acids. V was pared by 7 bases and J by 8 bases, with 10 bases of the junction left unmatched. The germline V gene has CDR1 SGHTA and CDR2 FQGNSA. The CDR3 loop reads CASNVGQGSATQYF. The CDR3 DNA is TGTGCCAGCAACGTAGGACAGGGGTCGGCTACGCAGTATTTT.

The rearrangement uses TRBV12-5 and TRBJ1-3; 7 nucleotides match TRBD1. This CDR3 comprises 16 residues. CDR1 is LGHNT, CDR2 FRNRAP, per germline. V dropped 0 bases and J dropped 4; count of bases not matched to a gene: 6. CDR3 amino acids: CASGLVPGGVGNTIYF. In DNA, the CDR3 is TGTGCTAGTGGTTTGGTTCCAGGGGGAGTCGGAAACACCATATATTTT.

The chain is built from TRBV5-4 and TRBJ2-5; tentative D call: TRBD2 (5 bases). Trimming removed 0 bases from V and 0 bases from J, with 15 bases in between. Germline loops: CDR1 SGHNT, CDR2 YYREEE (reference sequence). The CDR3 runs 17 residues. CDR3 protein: CASSLAGVHSYQETQYF. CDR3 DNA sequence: TGTGCCAGCAGCTTGGCCGGGGTACACTCGTACCAAGAGACCCAGTACTTC. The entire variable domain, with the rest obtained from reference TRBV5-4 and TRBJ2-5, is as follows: ETGVTQSPTHLIKTRGQQVTLRCSSQSGHNTVSWYQQALGQGPQFIFQYYREEENGRGNFPPRFSGLQFPNYSSELNVNALELDDSALYLCASSLAGVHSYQETQYFGPGTRLLVL.

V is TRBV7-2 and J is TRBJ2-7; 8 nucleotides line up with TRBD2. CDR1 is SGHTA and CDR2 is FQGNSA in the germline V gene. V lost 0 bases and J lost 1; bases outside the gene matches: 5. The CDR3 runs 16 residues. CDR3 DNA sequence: TGTGCCAGCAGCTTAGCGAGGATAGCGGGGTCCTACGAGCAGTACTTC. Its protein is CASSLARIAGSYEQYF.

The CDR3 here is CASSLEPRESGELFF. In nucleotides, the CDR3 is TGCGCCAGCAGCTTGGAGCCCCGAGAGTCGGGGGAGCTGTTTTTT. The genes are TRBV5-1 and TRBJ2-2; D gene uncertain. V lost 0 bases and J lost 8, with 14 bases in between. Germline values: CDR1 SGHRS, CDR2 YFSETQ. The length of the CDR3 is 15 residues.

The CDR3 sequence is CASSFLAVSSTDTQYF. The CDR3 nucleotides read TGTGCCAGCAGCTTCCTAGCGGTCTCTAGCACAGATACGCAGTATTTT. The chain couples TRBV7-9 to TRBJ2-3; 7 bases line up with TRBD2. Germline V gene sequence: CDR1 SEHNR, CDR2 FQNEAQ (reference sequence). The length of the CDR3 is 16 residues. J gave up 0 bases and V 3 bases, and 6 bases lay outside the gene matches. The whole variable domain, remainder taken from reference TRBV7-9 and TRBJ2-3, is DTGVSQNPRHKITKRGQNVTFRCDPISEHNRLYWYRQTLGQGPEFLTYFQNEAQLEKSRLLSDRFSAERPKGSFSTLEIQRTEQGDSAMYLCASSFLAVSSTDTQYFGPGTRLTVL.